This T cell receptor beta chain derives from a study of CD8 T cells in Susac syndrome. RNA was extracted with the RNeasy kit, and a quantity of roughly 0.5 to 1 ug was reverse transcribed using random hexamers. TCRdb ran MiXCR on the immunoSEQ multiplex PCR reads and lists one entry per CDR3 protein. Of roughly 150,000 distinct CDR3 sequences listed, nearly 97% were seen once; the top ten hold 0.14% to 0.15%. Germline CDR1 reads KGHDR; CDR2 reads SFDVKD. Trimming pared 4 bases from V and 1 base from J, leaving 13 bases between. This CDR3 has 16 residues. This sequence was found in a human donor with multiple sclerosis. J is TRBJ2-1 and V is TRBV24-1, with a tentative D call TRBD1 (5 bases). The sequencing sample was made of CD8+ T cells from PBMCs. The CDR3 sequence: CATSESTGVSYNEQFF. The CDR3 DNA follows: TGTGCCACCAGTGAAAGTACAGGTGTGTCCTACAATGAGCAGTTCTTC.